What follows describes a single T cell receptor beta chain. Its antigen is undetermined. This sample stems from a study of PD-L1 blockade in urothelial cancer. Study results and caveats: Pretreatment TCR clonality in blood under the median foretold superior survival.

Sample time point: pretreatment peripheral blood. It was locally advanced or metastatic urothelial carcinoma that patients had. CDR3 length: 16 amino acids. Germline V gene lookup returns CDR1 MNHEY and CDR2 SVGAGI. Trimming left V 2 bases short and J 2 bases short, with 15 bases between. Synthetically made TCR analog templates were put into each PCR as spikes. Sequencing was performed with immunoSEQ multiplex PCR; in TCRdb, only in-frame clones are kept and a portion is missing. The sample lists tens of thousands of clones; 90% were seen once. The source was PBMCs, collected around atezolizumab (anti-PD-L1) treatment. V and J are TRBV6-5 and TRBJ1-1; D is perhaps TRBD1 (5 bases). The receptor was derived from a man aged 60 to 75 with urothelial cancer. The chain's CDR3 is CASSYALGGPNTEAFF. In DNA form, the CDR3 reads TGTGCCAGCAGTTACGCCCTGGGGGGACCCAACACTGAAGCTTTCTTT.